The sequence of this T cell receptor beta chain was determined in a study of blood T cell repertoires in COVID-19 (dated by TCRdb to about 2020). Describing the broader study: Samples covering the acute and convalescent phases of COVID-19 were provided by collaborators in the United States, Italy and Spain. The material from the prospective study consisted of cDNA or gDNA derived from T cells, B-cell-depleted T cells, or PBMCs. The dataset comprised deeply sampled blood TCRbeta repertoires from subjects exposed to, actively infected with, or recovered from COVID-19. A freely available public database, intended as a resource for researchers studying the immune response to SARS-CoV-2, is where the repertoires were released. Samples came from the ongoing ImmuneRACE study (first 160 participants) plus 1,254 subjects from 6 global collaborators. The sample metadata nearly always contained a de-identified subject ID, COVID-19 status, age in years and sex. Where available, HLA class I and class II types were obtained from metadata supplied by the sample provider rather than from assay-based typing. Paper-wide results and their limitations: The amount of clinical and demographic metadata varied by source and participant and was provided uncurated.

One collaborating source in Seattle enrolled patients during active infection and followed them longitudinally through the course of disease. Whole blood was collected in K2EDTA tubes by collaborating institutions according to the institutions' own protocols. Collaborator samples were shipped for TCRbeta analysis as frozen whole blood, isolated PBMCs, or DNA extracted from either sample type. As concerns this clone: Its antigen is unknown. The record has no base qualities; no much larger clone is one base away.

A distance of 14 bases separates the germline ends of V and J, which lose 6 bases and 6 bases respectively. Looking up the germline V gene yields CDR1 MNHEY and CDR2 SVGAGI. There are 13 amino acids in the CDR3, from cysteine to phenylalanine inclusive. Only the CDR3 region is kept as DNA, spanning 39 bases read in frame from base 1. TCRbeta CDR3 regions were amplified from genomic DNA by means of the immunoSEQ Assay, a bias-controlled multiplex PCR. In the authors' own workflow: Within the assay, amplification of reference gene primers was used to estimate how many nucleated cells each sample contained. To quantify the absolute abundance of each unique TCRbeta CDR3 rearrangement, sequence reads were collapsed and filtered. Productive Simpson clonality was computed per sample as the square root of Simpson's diversity index over productive rearrangements. Entries here come from immuneACCESS through TCRdb and include only in-frame sequences with V and J called. Some clones fail to appear in such tables; in the studies checked, an unresolved V gene covers under half of the shortfall, and the cause of the remainder is unknown. Clone size and V and J calls were adopted from that table, with D and trimming inferred from the DNA. The sample table lists approximately 290,000 clones, over 85% of them with a count of one. Together, the top ten hold roughly 11% of the sample.

Sequencing was done on a sample of peripheral blood. Recombination linked TRBV6-5 to TRBJ1-2, and perhaps TRBD1 as D gene, on 6 matching bases. The receptor was derived from a woman in her thirties with COVID-19, enrolled during active disease. Here the CDR3 is given as CASRPRGGDGYTF. The base sequence is TGTGCCAGCAGGCCTAGGGGGGGCGATGGCTACACCTTC.